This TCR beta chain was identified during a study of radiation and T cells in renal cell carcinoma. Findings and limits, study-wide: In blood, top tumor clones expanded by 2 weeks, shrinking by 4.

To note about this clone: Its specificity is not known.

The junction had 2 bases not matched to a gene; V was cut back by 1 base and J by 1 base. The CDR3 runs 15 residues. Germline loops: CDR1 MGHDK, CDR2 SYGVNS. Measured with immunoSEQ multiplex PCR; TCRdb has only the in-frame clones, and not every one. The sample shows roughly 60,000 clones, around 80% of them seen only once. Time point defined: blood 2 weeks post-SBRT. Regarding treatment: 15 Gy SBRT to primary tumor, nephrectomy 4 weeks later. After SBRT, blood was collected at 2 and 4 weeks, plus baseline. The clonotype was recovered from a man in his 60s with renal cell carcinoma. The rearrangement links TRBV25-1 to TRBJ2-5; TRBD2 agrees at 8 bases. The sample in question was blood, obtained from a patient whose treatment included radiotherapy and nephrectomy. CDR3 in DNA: TGTGCCAGCAGTGAATGGCTAGCGGGCCAAGAGACCCAGTACTTC. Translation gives CASSEWLAGQETQYF.